This T cell receptor beta chain was found in a study of T cells in Graves' hyperthyroidism and ophthalmopathy. Study-wide findings and caveats: Blood samples included most of the expanded thyroid clonotypes exceeding 0.001.

RNA transcripts provided the source from which TCR beta CDR3 regions were amplified. TCR CDR3 underwent first-round RT-PCR with the HTBI primer set. TCRdb passed the multiplex PCR reads through MiXCR, listing each CDR3 protein once. In the table there are 650,000 to 850,000 distinct CDR3 sequences, approximately 18% of which are singletons. A note on this clonotype: What it binds is unknown.

The CDR3 runs to 16 residues. CDR1 is SGHTA, CDR2 FQGTGA, per germline. V trimming: 5 bases; J trimming: 3 bases; junction bases outside the gene matches: 11. The chain links TRBV7-3 to TRBJ2-5; TRBD2 aligns across 8 bases. Input material: blood. This receptor was obtained from a woman aged 50 to 60 with Graves' hyperthyroidism that later progressed to Graves' ophthalmopathy. The CDR3 coding sequence is TGTGCCAGCAGCCCTAATATTAGCGGGGCAAAAGAGACCCAGTACTTC. Amino acid sequence: CASSPNISGAKETQYF.